One and the same sample provided the 25 T cell receptor beta chains below, sequenced in a study of Ad26.COV2.S vaccination and SARS-CoV-2 variants (dated by TCRdb to the early 2020s). Receptors were amplified or captured by the immunoSEQ multiplex PCR assay. TCRdb's version of the immuneACCESS table is confined to in-frame rearrangements and falls short of the full clone set. An unresolved V gene accounts for under half of the shortfall where checked; the remainder is of unknown origin. Present in this sample are about 350,000 clones, 92% of which were seen just once. Around 4.2% of the sample is held by the ten biggest clonotypes. The time point label, read with the paper, signifies: individuals recovered from natural SARS-CoV-2 infection. Sequenced material: peripheral blood, taken after recovery from COVID-19. The receptors come from a human donor who had recovered from COVID-19.

J is TRBJ2-7 and V is TRBV3-1 (or the pseudogene TRBV3-2); 9 bases are a match to TRBD2. The CDR3 is 15 amino acids. CDR1 is LGHDT and CDR2 is YNNKEL in the germline V gene (reference sequence). Trimming removed 4 bases from V and 5 bases from J; junction bases left unmatched: 9. The CDR3 sequence is CASSREAGGRNEQYF. CDR3 DNA: TGTGCCAGCAGCCGAGAGGCGGGGGGGCGCAACGAGCAGTACTTC.

J is TRBJ2-7 and V is TRBV7-2; 7 bases agree with TRBD1. Germline lookup yields CDR1 SGHTA and CDR2 FQGNSA. The CDR3 is made up of 14 amino acids. The trim removed 1 base at V and 3 bases at J, leaving 3 bases unmatched. CDR3 sequence: CASSLEPGGYEQYF. The CDR3 region has the DNA TGTGCCAGCAGCTTAGAGCCAGGGGGCTACGAGCAGTACTTC.

The sample holds one count of this clone. V usage is TRBV27 and J usage is TRBJ2-2, with 9 bases matching TRBD2. The V segment lost 4 bases and the J segment 7 bases; nucleotides outside the gene matches: 13. CDR3 length equals 17 residues. CDR1 and CDR2 from the germline V gene are MNHEY and SMNVEV (reference sequence). CDR3 region: CASSSISGGPYGGELFF. The DNA of the CDR3 is TGTGCCAGCAGTTCCATAAGCGGGGGGCCCTACGGCGGGGAGCTGTTTTTT.

The chain links TRBV5-5 to TRBJ1-1, with D perhaps TRBD1 (6 bases). Trimming pared 0 bases from V and 5 bases from J, leaving 14 bases between. Germline values: CDR1 SGHKS, CDR2 YYEKEE (reference sequence). The CDR3 runs to 15 residues. The CDR3 sequence is CASSLGTAEGTEAFF. Here the CDR3 DNA reads TGTGCCAGCAGCTTGGGGACAGCAGAGGGGACTGAAGCTTTCTTT.

The J gene is TRBJ2-3, the V gene TRBV19; TRBD2 agrees at 13 bases. The J segment lost 3 bases and the V segment lost 6 bases, leaving 15 bases of the junction unmatched. This CDR3 is built from 19 residues. Per germline, CDR1 LNHDA and CDR2 SQIVND (reference sequence). The CDR3 here is CASSKTSGGPWGTTDTQYF. DNA for the CDR3: TGTGCCAGTAGCAAGACTAGCGGGGGGCCCTGGGGCACTACAGATACGCAGTATTTT. Drawing the rest from reference TRBV19 and TRBJ2-3, the complete variable domain is DGGITQSPKYLFRKEGQNVTLSCEQNLNHDAMYWYRQDPGQGLRLIYYSQIVNDFQKGDIAEGYSVSREKKESFPLTVTSAQKNPTAFYLCASSKTSGGPWGTTDTQYFGPGTRLTVL.

The chain combines TRBV9 with TRBJ1-3; possibly TRBD1 for D (5 bases). Germline V gene sequence: CDR1 SGDLS, CDR2 YYNGEE. Trimming took off 3 bases at V and 2 bases at J, with 15 bases between the two ends. The CDR3 totals 16 residues. In nucleotides, the CDR3 is TGTGCCAGCAGCGCCTCCGGGACTGTCGCTGGAAACACCATATATTTT. Translated, it gives CASSASGTVAGNTIYF.

This chain connects TRBV27 to TRBJ1-1; unclear D gene. In germline, CDR1 is MNHEY, CDR2 SMNVEV (reference sequence). Trimming removed 0 bases from V and 5 bases from J, with 7 bases in between. This CDR3 is 13 amino acids long. CDR3 DNA: TGTGCCAGCAGTTTATCTCCGAGGACTGAAGCTTTCTTT. Its protein is CASSLSPRTEAFF.

The CDR3 region has the DNA TGTGCCAGCAGCCCCTTCTTTCGAGCGGGGGGGAAAAACATTCAGTACTTC. This codes for CASSPFFRAGGKNIQYF. The chain recombines TRBV7-2 with TRBJ2-4; 10 bases fit TRBD2. Germline V gene lookup returns CDR1 SGHTA and CDR2 FQGNSA. Trimming cost V 5 bases and J 4 bases; bases outside gene matches: 11. The CDR3 sequence is 17 residues long.

The chain employs TRBV19 and TRBJ1-2; D remains ambiguous. This CDR3 spans 15 amino acids. V lost 1 base, J lost 4 bases, and 13 bases lay in between. Germline CDR1 is LNHDA and CDR2 is SQIVND (reference sequence). CDR3 region: CASSIGGPFSYGYTF. For the CDR3, the DNA is TGTGCCAGTAGTATAGGCGGACCCTTCAGCTATGGCTACACCTTC.

The chain is built from TRBV29-1 and TRBJ1-1; D uncertain. From germline, CDR1 is SQVTM and CDR2 ANQGSEA. The V and J ends lost 5 bases and 1 base respectively, with 14 bases between them. This CDR3 is built from 14 residues. The chain's CDR3 is CSVRRGAPNTEAFF. Here the CDR3 DNA reads TGCAGCGTTCGGAGAGGAGCCCCGAACACTGAAGCTTTCTTT.

The rearrangement uses TRBV5-5 and TRBJ2-7; 9 nucleotides line up with TRBD1. Germline values: CDR1 SGHKS, CDR2 YYEKEE (reference sequence). The CDR3 is made up of 15 amino acids. V was clipped by 0 bases and J by 7 bases; unmatched bases: 8. CDR3 in DNA: TGTGCCAGCAGCTTGGCCGGGACAGGGTCCTCAGAGCAGTACTTC. It yields the protein CASSLAGTGSSEQYF.

This rearrangement joins TRBV4-2 to TRBJ1-5; TRBD1 matches at 9 bases. Germline loops: CDR1 LGHNA, CDR2 YNFKEQ. This CDR3 is built from 15 residues. V shed 1 base, J shed 3 bases, and the junction held 1 base outside the gene matches. CDR3 sequence (DNA): TGTGCCAGCAGCCAAGGGACAGGGGACAATCAGCCCCAGCATTTT. This encodes CASSQGTGDNQPQHF.

The J gene is TRBJ1-3, the V gene TRBV5-6; no firm D call. V lost 4 bases and J 4 bases, leaving 15 bases between the germline ends. In germline, CDR1 is SGHDT, CDR2 YYEEEE. The CDR3 contains 15 residues. Written as DNA, the CDR3 is TGTGCCAGCAGCCATCAGAAGGCAAGGGGAAACACCATATATTTT. This translates into CASSHQKARGNTIYF.

The chain uses TRBV19 and TRBJ2-1; TRBD1 aligns across 9 bases. Losses at the gene ends were 7 bases for V and 7 bases for J; bases not matched to a gene: 5. The CDR3 is 13 residues long. The germline gives CDR1 LNHDA, CDR2 SQIVND (reference sequence). The CDR3 coding sequence is TGTGCCAGTAAGGGACAGGGAAGGAATGAGCAGTTCTTC. It translates to CASKGQGRNEQFF.

The CDR3 region is CASSLASSGGLGDTQYF. The CDR3, as DNA: TGTGCCAGCAGCTTGGCTTCAAGCGGGGGCCTCGGGGATACGCAGTATTTT. The chain employs TRBV5-4 and TRBJ2-3, with 8 bases aligning to TRBD2. Germline CDR1 reads SGHNT; CDR2 reads YYREEE (reference sequence). This CDR3 is built from 17 residues. V gave up 0 bases and J gave up 6 bases; unmatched junction bases: 12.

As DNA, the CDR3 is TGTGCCAGCAGGGACGACAGGGTCCCCCGTGAGACCCAGTACTTC. Its protein product is CASRDDRVPRETQYF. This chain connects TRBV3-1 (or the pseudogene TRBV3-2) to TRBJ2-5, with 7 bases identical to TRBD1. Germline CDR1 is LGHDT and CDR2 is YNNKEL (reference sequence). The CDR3 covers 15 residues. Germline trimming cut 6 bases from V and 5 bases from J; bases unmatched to any gene: 12.

This chain uses TRBV5-5 with TRBJ1-5, with D perhaps matching TRBD1 (6 bases). The V gene lost 4 bases and the J gene lost 0 bases, with 11 bases spanning the gap. The CDR3 extends over 15 amino acids. The germline V gene has CDR1 SGHKS and CDR2 YYEKEE (reference sequence). The CDR3 here is CASSQGQYSNQPQHF. The CDR3 DNA is TGTGCCAGCAGCCAAGGACAGTATAGCAATCAGCCCCAGCATTTT.

V is TRBV2 and J is TRBJ1-5; weak D call: TRBD1 (5 bases). The CDR3 is 17 residues long. V was cut by 2 bases and J by 0 bases, with 14 bases left in between. Germline CDR1 SNHLY, CDR2 FYNNEI. CDR3 sequence: CASSEPFMGPSNQPQHF. CDR3 in DNA: TGTGCCAGCAGTGAACCGTTTATGGGACCTAGCAATCAGCCCCAGCATTTT.

The rearrangement uses TRBV5-1 and TRBJ2-1, with 10 nucleotides matching TRBD2. Germline V CDR1 and CDR2: SGHRS, YFSETQ. There are 14 residues in the CDR3. V gave up 3 bases and J gave up 9 bases; unmatched junction bases: 6. CDR3 in amino acids: CASSSSGGAREQFF. The CDR3 nucleotides are TGCGCCAGCAGCTCGAGCGGGGGGGCCCGTGAGCAGTTCTTC.

The rearrangement links TRBV29-1 to TRBJ1-2; D may be TRBD1 (5 bases). Germline CDR1 is SQVTM and CDR2 is ANQGSEA. The CDR3 runs to 12 residues. Trimming took off 5 bases at V and 7 bases at J, with 14 bases between the two ends. CDR3 DNA sequence: TGCAGCGTTAACCGGGACGGAGGTGGCTACACCTTC. It specifies CSVNRDGGGYTF.

The gene calls are TRBV12-3 or TRBV12-4 and TRBJ2-1; D is unresolved. CDR3 length: 13 amino acids. V lost 6 bases to trimming and J lost 8 bases, with 14 bases between them. The CDR3 nucleotides are TGTGCCAGCAGGCCCGCCGGGCCGGATGAGCAGTTCTTC. As protein: CASRPAGPDEQFF.

The chain has TRBV27 and TRBJ1-2, with a weak D call TRBD1 (5 bases). CDR3 size: 15 residues. Germline V CDR1 and CDR2: MNHEY, SMNVEV (reference sequence). V was cut by 6 bases and J by 3 bases, with 17 bases left in between. This CDR3 is CASRSRARSYYGYTF. The CDR3 DNA follows: TGTGCCAGCAGGTCCAGGGCACGGTCTTACTATGGCTACACCTTC.

CDR3 residues: CSVGRLAGGQETQYF. CDR3 nucleotides: TGCAGCGTTGGGAGACTAGCGGGGGGACAAGAGACCCAGTACTTC. V and J are TRBV29-1 and TRBJ2-5; TRBD2 aligns across 13 bases. V shed 4 bases and J 2 bases; nucleotides not matched to a gene: 4. CDR3 length: 15 amino acids. CDR1 SQVTM and CDR2 ANQGSEA come from the germline V gene.

This rearrangement joins TRBV19 to TRBJ1-1; D remains ambiguous. Germline-derived CDR1 and CDR2 are LNHDA and SQIVND (reference sequence). The CDR3 extends over 14 amino acids. Trimming stripped 3 bases from V and 3 bases from J, with 11 bases between. The DNA of the CDR3 is TGTGCCAGTAGTATTCTGAGGTCGGACACTGAAGCTTTCTTT. It codes for CASSILRSDTEAFF.

This chain links TRBV6-6 with TRBJ2-3; 8 positions match TRBD2. In germline, CDR1 is MNHNY, CDR2 SVGAGI (reference sequence). CDR3 length: 13 amino acids. V trimming: 8 bases; J trimming: 5 bases; junction bases outside the gene matches: 6. In DNA form, the CDR3 reads TGTGCCAGCTCGGGGGGGGGTGTAGATACGCAGTATTTT. This gives the protein CASSGGGVDTQYF.